The source of this T cell receptor (beta chain) is a study of blood T cell repertoires in COVID-19. Looking at the study overall: The cDNA or gDNA used as material had been derived from T cells, B-cell-depleted T cells, or PBMCs.

This CDR3 region has 15 residues. V trimming: 4 bases; J trimming: 5 bases; junction bases outside the gene matches: 9. Germline CDR1 KGHDR, CDR2 SFDVKD. Authors' methods: Amplification from reference gene primers served as the basis for estimated nucleated cell counts. TCRdb's table, derived via immunoSEQ multiplex PCR, lists solely in-frame clones and lacks some. D and trimming were read from the DNA, whereas the V and J calls and clone size are those reported in that table. Of around 40,000 clones in the sample, roughly 85% were seen once. V gene TRBV24-1 combines with J gene TRBJ2-5, with 7 bases fitting TRBD1. The sequence came from a human donor in a cohort sampled during active COVID-19. The specimen sequenced was peripheral blood. The CDR3: CATSDPTGDGETQYF. The CDR3 DNA follows: TGTGCCACCAGTGACCCCACAGGGGACGGTGAGACCCAGTACTTC.